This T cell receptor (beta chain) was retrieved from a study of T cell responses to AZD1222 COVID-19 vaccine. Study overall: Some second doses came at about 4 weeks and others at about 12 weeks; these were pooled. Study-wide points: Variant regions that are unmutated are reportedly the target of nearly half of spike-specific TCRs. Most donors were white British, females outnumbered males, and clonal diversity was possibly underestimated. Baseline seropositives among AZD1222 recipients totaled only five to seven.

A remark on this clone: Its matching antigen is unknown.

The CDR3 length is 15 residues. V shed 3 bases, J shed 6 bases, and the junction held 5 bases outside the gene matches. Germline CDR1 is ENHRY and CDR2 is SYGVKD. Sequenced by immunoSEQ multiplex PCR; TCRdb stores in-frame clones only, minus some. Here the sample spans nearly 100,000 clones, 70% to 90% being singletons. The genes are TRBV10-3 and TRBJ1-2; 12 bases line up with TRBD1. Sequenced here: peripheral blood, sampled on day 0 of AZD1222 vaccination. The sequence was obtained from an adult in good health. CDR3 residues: CAISDRDRGRDGYTF. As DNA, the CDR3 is TGTGCCATCAGTGACCGGGACAGGGGGCGCGATGGCTACACCTTC.